These 16 T cell receptor beta chains came from one sample sequenced in a study of T cells in localized non-small cell lung cancer. Repertoires were generated with immunoSEQ multiplex PCR, while TCRdb's copy carries only in-frame clones and drops some. The sample has some 50,000 clones; around nine tenths are singletons. The sequencing here drew on PBMCs, taken before any cancer treatment. All receptors derive from a female donor with stage II lung adenocarcinoma.

The chain uses TRBV5-1 and TRBJ2-7; D may match TRBD1 or TRBD2 (5 bases each). This CDR3 has 13 residues. With 3 bases removed from V and 5 bases from J, the gap between germline ends came to 12 bases. CDR1 and CDR2 from the germline V gene are SGHRS and YFSETQ. CDR3 in amino acids: CASSYPRDHEQYF. The CDR3 nucleotides are TGCGCCAGCAGCTACCCAAGGGACCACGAGCAGTACTTC.

The rearrangement uses TRBV11-3 and TRBJ2-3; 7 bases are a match to TRBD2. Germline CDR1 reads SGHNT; CDR2 reads YENEEA. The CDR3 loop spans 15 amino acids. Trimming cost V 3 bases and J 0 bases; bases outside gene matches: 3. CDR3: CASSFSGLSTDTQYF. The CDR3 nucleotides read TGTGCCAGCAGCTTTAGCGGGCTGAGCACAGATACGCAGTATTTT.

The genes are TRBV2 and TRBJ1-5; possibly TRBD1 for D (6 bases). Germline CDR1 and CDR2: SNHLY and FYNNEI. V dropped 7 bases and J dropped 1 base, with 14 bases sitting between them. This CDR3 is built from 15 residues. The CDR3 region has the DNA TGTGCCAGCAAAGGCGGGGGGCAGAGCAATCAGCCCCAGCATTTT. This codes for CASKGGGQSNQPQHF.

The chain couples TRBV6-5 to TRBJ2-7; 9 nucleotides agree with TRBD1. The CDR3 contains 15 residues. Trimming removed 6 bases from V and 3 bases from J; junction bases left unmatched: 9. The V gene's germline CDR1 is MNHEY and CDR2 SVGAGI. The CDR3 DNA reads TGTGCCAGCAGCAAACCGGGACAGGGACTCTACGAGCAGTACTTC. It is translated as CASSKPGQGLYEQYF.

Here the CDR3 reads CASSLEGKGTEAFF. DNA of the CDR3: TGTGCCAGCAGCCTGGAGGGGAAGGGCACTGAAGCTTTCTTT. This chain joins TRBV27 and TRBJ1-1, with D perhaps TRBD1 (5 bases). CDR3 length: 14 amino acids. Trimming left V 6 bases short and J 4 bases short, with 15 bases between. CDR1 is MNHEY, CDR2 SMNVEV, per germline (reference sequence).

The rearrangement links TRBV19 to TRBJ2-1; 7 bases agree with TRBD1. V was pared by 8 bases and J by 3 bases, with 10 bases of the junction left unmatched. Germline CDR1 LNHDA, CDR2 SQIVND (reference sequence). There are 15 residues in the CDR3. CDR3: CASSQGPQVYNEQFF. Written as DNA, the CDR3 is TGTGCCAGTTCACAGGGGCCGCAGGTCTACAATGAGCAGTTCTTC.

J is TRBJ2-7 and V is TRBV4-1; tentatively, D is TRBD1 (5 bases). Germline CDR1 is MGHRA and CDR2 is YSYEKL. V lost 0 bases and J 3 bases, leaving 6 bases between the germline ends. This CDR3 contains 13 residues. The CDR3 reads CASSQDQGYEQYF. The CDR3 coding sequence is TGCGCCAGCAGCCAAGATCAGGGCTACGAGCAGTACTTC.

The chain recombines TRBV11-3 with TRBJ2-3; a weak D match, TRBD2 (5 bases). CDR1 and CDR2 (germline): SGHNT, YENEEA. V lost 1 base to trimming and J lost 5 bases, with 10 bases between them. The CDR3 totals 14 residues. The DNA for the CDR3 is TGTGCCAGCAGCTTAGGAGGGCAGAGAGATACGCAGTATTTT. This translates into CASSLGGQRDTQYF.

This clone was detected a few times. This sequence joins TRBV30 and TRBJ1-1; no clear D gene. V was shortened by 5 bases and J by 7 bases, with 17 bases between the two germline ends. The germline V gene encodes CDR1 GTSNPN and CDR2 SVGIG (reference sequence). CDR3 length: 13 residues. The CDR3 protein is CAWGGPRDVEAFF. The CDR3 DNA sequence: TGTGCCTGGGGCGGACCCCGGGATGTTGAAGCTTTCTTT.

The chain has TRBV19 and TRBJ2-1, with D maybe TRBD2 (5 bases). The ends were cut back, 5 bases at V and 8 bases at J, with 10 bases in the middle. Germline V gives CDR1 LNHDA, CDR2 SQIVND (reference sequence). The CDR3 has 12 amino acids. The CDR3 is CASSSLADEQFF. CDR3 DNA sequence: TGTGCCAGTAGTTCCCTAGCCGATGAGCAGTTCTTC.

This clone was counted a single time. V and J are TRBV11-2 and TRBJ2-2, with unresolved D. Germline V gives CDR1 SGHAT, CDR2 FQNNGV. V was cut by 3 bases and J by 5 bases, with 7 bases left in between. The CDR3 is 13 residues long. The CDR3 region is CASSFASTGELFF. The DNA of the CDR3 is TGTGCCAGCAGCTTCGCGAGTACCGGGGAGCTGTTTTTT.

This clone was seen more than once but under ten times. The DNA of the CDR3 is TGTGCCAGTAGTATAAGGGGGACCAACTATGGCTACACCTTC. The encoded protein is CASSIRGTNYGYTF. The V and J genes are TRBV19 and TRBJ1-2; weak D call: TRBD1 (6 bases). The CDR3 extends over 14 amino acids. The V end lost 2 bases, the J end lost 2 bases, and 9 bases lay between the germline ends. The germline V gene encodes CDR1 LNHDA and CDR2 SQIVND (reference sequence).

The V gene is TRBV2, the J gene TRBJ1-5, with 8 bases aligning to TRBD1. The V segment lost 6 bases and the J segment 6 bases; nucleotides outside the gene matches: 7. This CDR3 contains 14 residues. Germline V CDR1 and CDR2: SNHLY, FYNNEI. CDR3 DNA sequence: TGTGCCAGCAGCCGTGACAGGGGAGTTCAGCCCCAGCATTTT. It encodes CASSRDRGVQPQHF.

The rearrangement joins TRBV7-2 to TRBJ1-5, with TRBD1 identical over 7 bases. V trimming: 5 bases; J trimming: 2 bases; junction bases outside the gene matches: 9. The CDR3 has 16 residues. Germline CDR1 SGHTA, CDR2 FQGNSA. The CDR3 coding sequence is TGTGCCAGCAGCGCTTCCCCCGGGACAGGCAATCAGCCCCAGCATTTT. Protein product: CASSASPGTGNQPQHF.

This rearrangement joins TRBV9 to TRBJ2-3; D is undetermined. The CDR3 has 12 residues. The V gene's germline CDR1 is SGDLS and CDR2 YYNGEE. V was clipped by 4 bases and J by 4 bases, with 7 bases between them. The chain's CDR3 is CASSPHPDTQYF. CDR3 nucleotide sequence: TGTGCCAGCAGCCCGCATCCAGATACGCAGTATTTT.

The V call is TRBV10-3, the J call TRBJ1-1; tentative D call: TRBD1 (5 bases). The CDR3 has 14 residues. V dropped 8 bases and J dropped 1 base, with 14 bases sitting between them. Germline CDR1 reads ENHRY; CDR2 reads SYGVKD. This CDR3 reads CAIRKGGENTEAFF. CDR3 coding DNA: TGTGCCATCCGCAAGGGAGGGGAGAACACTGAAGCTTTCTTT.